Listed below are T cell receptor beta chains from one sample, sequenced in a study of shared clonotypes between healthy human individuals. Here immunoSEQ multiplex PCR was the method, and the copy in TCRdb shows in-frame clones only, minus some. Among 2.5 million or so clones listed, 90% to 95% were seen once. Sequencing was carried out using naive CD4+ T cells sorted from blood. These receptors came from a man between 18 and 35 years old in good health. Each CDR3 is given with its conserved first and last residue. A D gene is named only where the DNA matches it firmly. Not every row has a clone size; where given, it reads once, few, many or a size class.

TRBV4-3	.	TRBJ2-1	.	TGCGCCAGCAGCCAAGAGCGAAGCGCGGGTTACAATGAGCAGTTCTTC	CASSQERSAGYNEQFF
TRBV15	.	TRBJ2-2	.	TGTGCCACCAGCAGAGTACGGGAAGGCACCGGGGAGCTGTTTTTT	CATSRVREGTGELFF
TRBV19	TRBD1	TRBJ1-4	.	TGTGCCAGTACTCCGGGACAGACAAATGAAAAACTGTTTTTT	CASTPGQTNEKLFF
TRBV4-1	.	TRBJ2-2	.	TGCGCCAGCAGCCAAGCACAGTACAGCGGGGAGCTGTTTTTT	CASSQAQYSGELFF
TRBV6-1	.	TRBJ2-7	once	TGTGCCAGCAGTGAAAAGGGCAGTACAGGGAGTTATTTC	CASSEKGSTGSYF
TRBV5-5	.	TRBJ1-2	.	TGTGCCAGCAGCTTAGGAACGTATGGCTACACCTTC	CASSLGTYGYTF
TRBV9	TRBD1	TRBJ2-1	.	TGTGCCAGCAGCATACTTCCCGGGACAGGGTCCTACAATGAGCAGTTCTTC	CASSILPGTGSYNEQFF
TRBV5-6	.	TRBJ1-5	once	TGTGCCAGCAGCCTTTCGGGCCGAGCTGAGAATCAGCCCCAGCATTTT	CASSLSGRAENQPQHF
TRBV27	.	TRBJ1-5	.	TGTGCCAGCAGTTTAGCGGGTGGGCCCCAGCATTTT	CASSLAGGPQHF
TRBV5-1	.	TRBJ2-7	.	TGCGCCAGCAGCTCCCTGAGGGATAGCTCCCACGAGCAGTACTTC	CASSSLRDSSHEQYF
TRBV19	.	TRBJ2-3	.	TGTGCCAGTAGTCTCCGGGGTTTTGCGGAGGATACGCAGTATTTT	CASSLRGFAEDTQYF
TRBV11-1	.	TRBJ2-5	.	TGTGCCAGCAGCTTAGGGTCCGGGACGAATCAAGAGACCCAGTACTTC	CASSLGSGTNQETQYF
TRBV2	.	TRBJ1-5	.	TGTGCCAGCAGTGAGCGGCGGCCGATCAATCAGCCCCAGCATTTT	CASSERRPINQPQHF
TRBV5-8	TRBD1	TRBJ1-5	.	TGTGCCAGCGGATTATTTTCCGGGACAGGGGGGAATCAGCCCCAGCATTTT	CASGLFSGTGGNQPQHF
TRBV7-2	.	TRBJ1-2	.	TGTGCCAGCAGCTTCGCGAGGGGCGCAGATGGCTACACCTTC	CASSFARGADGYTF
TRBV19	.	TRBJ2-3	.	TGTGCCAGTAGTACTCGACAGAGGAGCACAGATACGCAGTATTTT	CASSTRQRSTDTQYF
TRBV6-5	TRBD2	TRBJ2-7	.	TGTGCCAGCGCTACCCTTTTTCGGGGGGGTGAGCAGTACTTC	CASATLFRGGEQYF
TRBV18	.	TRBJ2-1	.	TGTGCCAGCTCCACCGGGACACTCTACAATGAGCAGTTCTTC	CASSTGTLYNEQFF
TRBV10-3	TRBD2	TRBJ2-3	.	TGTGCCATCAGCTTAGCGGGAGGCCCCGATACGCAGTATTTT	CAISLAGGPDTQYF
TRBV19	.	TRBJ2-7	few	TGTGCCAGTAGCAGAGACTACGAGCAGTACTTC	CASSRDYEQYF
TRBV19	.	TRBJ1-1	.	TGTGCCAGTACCAAGGACGGACTGAACACTGAAGCTTTCTTT	CASTKDGLNTEAFF
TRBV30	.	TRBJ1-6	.	TGTGCCTGGAGTGTTGTAGATTCACCCCTCCACTTT	CAWSVVDSPLHF
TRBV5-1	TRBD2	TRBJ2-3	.	TGCGCCAGCAGCGAAGGGACTAGCATAGTAACAGATACGCAGTATTTT	CASSEGTSIVTDTQYF
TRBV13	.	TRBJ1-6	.	TGTGCCAGCAGCCTCACCCGACAGGCCAATTCACCCCTCCACTTT	CASSLTRQANSPLHF
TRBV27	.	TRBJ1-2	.	TGTGCCAGCAGTACACAGGGAGGAGGCTACACCTTC	CASSTQGGGYTF
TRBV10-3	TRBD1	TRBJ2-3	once	TGTGCCATCAGTACAGGGGGCGCAAGCACAGATACGCAGTATTTT	CAISTGGASTDTQYF
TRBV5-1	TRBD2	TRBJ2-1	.	TGCGCCAGCAGCTTGTCTGTGTCCGCGGGAGGTGAGCAGTTCTTC	CASSLSVSAGGEQFF
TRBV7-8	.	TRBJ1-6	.	TGTGCCAGCAGCTCCGGAATTGGCAAGTCCTATAATTCACCCCTCCACTTT	CASSSGIGKSYNSPLHF
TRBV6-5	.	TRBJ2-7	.	TGTGCCAGCAACCGGGGCTACGAGCAGTACTTC	CASNRGYEQYF
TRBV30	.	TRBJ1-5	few	TGTGCCTGGAGTTCCCGCAGTAGGGATCAGCCCCAGCATTTT	CAWSSRSRDQPQHF
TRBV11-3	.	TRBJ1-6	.	TGTGCCAGCAGCTTAGAAGCTAACTCACCCCTCCACTTT	CASSLEANSPLHF
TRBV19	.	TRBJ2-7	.	TGTGCCAGTAGTATTAACGCGGCAGGTCCTTCCTACGAGCAGTACTTC	CASSINAAGPSYEQYF
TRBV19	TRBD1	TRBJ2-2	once	TGTGCCAGTACGAAGGGACAGGGGGGACCCGGGGAGCTGTTTTTT	CASTKGQGGPGELFF
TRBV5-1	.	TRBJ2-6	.	TGCGCCAGCGGGGTGGGGACATCATCTGGGGCCAACGTCCTGACTTTC	CASGVGTSSGANVLTF
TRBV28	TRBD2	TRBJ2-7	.	TGTGCCAGCAGTTTTACTAGCGGCCGTAGCTCCTACGAGCAGTACTTC	CASSFTSGRSSYEQYF
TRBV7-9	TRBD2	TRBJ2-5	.	TGTGCCAGCAGCTTATTGACTAGCGGGAGTGGGGAGACCCAGTACTTC	CASSLLTSGSGETQYF
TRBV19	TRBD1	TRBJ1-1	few	TGTGCCAGTAGTATAGCCCCCTGGACAGGGGGTACTGAAGCTTTCTTT	CASSIAPWTGGTEAFF
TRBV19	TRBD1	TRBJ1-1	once	TGTGCCAGTAATACCCAGGGGGGGGACACTGAAGCTTTCTTT	CASNTQGGDTEAFF
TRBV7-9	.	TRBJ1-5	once	TGTGCCAGCAGCTTAGAGGCGGGTGGGAGCAATCAGCCCCAGCATTTT	CASSLEAGGSNQPQHF
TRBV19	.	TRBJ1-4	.	TGTGCCAGTAGTGCCAGGGCGCCTAATGAAAAACTGTTTTTT	CASSARAPNEKLFF
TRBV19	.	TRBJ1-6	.	TGTGCCAGTAGGACAGGAGGCTCACCCCTCCACTTT	CASRTGGSPLHF
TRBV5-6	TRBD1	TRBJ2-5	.	TGTGCCAGCAGTTCACCCGGGACAGGGAGAGGGACGGAGACCCAGTACTTC	CASSSPGTGRGTETQYF
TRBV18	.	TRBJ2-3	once	TGTGCCAGCTCCCGGGATAGCGGCCGCACAGATACGCAGTATTTT	CASSRDSGRTDTQYF
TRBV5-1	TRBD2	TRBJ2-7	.	TGCGCCACTTCCCCAGCGGGGAGCAGCTACGAGCAGTACTTC	CATSPAGSSYEQYF
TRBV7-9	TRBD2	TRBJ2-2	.	TGTGCCAGCAGCCCCCGACTAGCGGGGGGAGGCGGGGAGCTGTTTTTT	CASSPRLAGGGGELFF